The T cell receptor beta chain described here comes from a study of Graves' ophthalmopathy and Graves' hyperthyroidism. Study background: Upon initial diagnosis and before any treatment, peripheral blood was collected.

Aged 18 to 65, hyperthyroidism patients had been newly diagnosed, with under 2 months' duration. Patients were diagnosed from clinical symptoms, serum thyroxine, TRAb, thyroid ultrasound and orbital computed tomography. This clonotype appeared many times. As the template, RNA transcripts were used to amplify TCR beta CDR3 regions. RT-PCR was first run with HTBI primers, then multiplex PCR in a second round. TCRdb re-analysed the multiplex PCR reads in MiXCR, keeping a single row per CDR3 protein. The sample consists of 300,000 to 400,000 distinct CDR3 sequences, about 15% of them appearing once. Germline values: CDR1 SNHLY, CDR2 FYNNEI. V gave up 7 bases and J gave up 3 bases, with 19 bases separating them. The CDR3 covers 15 residues.

The V gene is TRBV2, the J gene TRBJ2-7; D is ambiguous. The sample consisted of peripheral blood. The sequence derives from an adult woman with stable Graves' hyperthyroidism. The CDR3 protein is CASTGGREALYEQYF. CDR3 DNA: TGTGCCAGCACCGGCGGTAGGGAAGCACTCTACGAGCAGTACTTC.